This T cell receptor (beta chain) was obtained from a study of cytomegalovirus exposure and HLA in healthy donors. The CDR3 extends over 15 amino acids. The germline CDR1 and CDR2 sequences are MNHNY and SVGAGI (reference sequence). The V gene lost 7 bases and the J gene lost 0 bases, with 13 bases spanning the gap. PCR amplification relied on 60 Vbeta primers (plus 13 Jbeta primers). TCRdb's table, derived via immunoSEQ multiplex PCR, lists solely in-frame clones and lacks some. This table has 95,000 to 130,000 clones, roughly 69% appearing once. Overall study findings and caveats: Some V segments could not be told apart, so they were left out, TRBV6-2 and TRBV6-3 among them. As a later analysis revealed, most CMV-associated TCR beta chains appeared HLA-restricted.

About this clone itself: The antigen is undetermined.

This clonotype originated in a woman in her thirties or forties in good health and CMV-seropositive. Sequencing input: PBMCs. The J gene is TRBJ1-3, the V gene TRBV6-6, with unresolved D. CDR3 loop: CASTAPQVSGNTIYF. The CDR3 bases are TGTGCCAGCACCGCGCCCCAGGTCTCTGGAAACACCATATATTTT.